Listed here are 8 T cell receptor beta chains from one sample, sequenced in a study of shared clonotypes between healthy human individuals. Here immunoSEQ multiplex PCR was the method, and the copy in TCRdb shows in-frame clones only, minus some. Seen here are roughly 1,000,000 clones, 75% to 85% observed once, and the top ten hold under 0.8%. The sample taken for sequencing was memory CD4+ T cells from PBMCs. Subset meaning: CD45RA-negative fraction. The receptors come from a man aged 18 to 29 in good health. Some clones in this sample may be carry-over from other donors' samples.

The chain has TRBV7-9 and TRBJ2-5; 8 positions agree with TRBD2. Germline values: CDR1 SEHNR, CDR2 FQNEAQ (reference sequence). J was trimmed by 4 bases and V by 1 base; bases with no gene match: 11. The CDR3 is 17 amino acids. CDR3 in DNA: TGTGCCAGCAGCTTAGTCTTGACTAGCGACCTGGGAGAGACCCAGTACTTC. Translating gives CASSLVLTSDLGETQYF.

As concerns this clone: Since a much larger clone is just one base distant, this may be a read error. The chain has TRBV28 and TRBJ2-3; TRBD1 matches at 7 bases. There are 14 residues in the CDR3. Germline CDR1 and CDR2: MDHEN and SYDVKM. This CDR3 is CAGRDRLSADTQYF. DNA for the CDR3: TGTGCCGGCAGGGACAGATTATCCGCAGATACGCAGTATTTT.

On this clone: Other nucleotide sequences in the sample specify the same CDR3. This chain links TRBV5-1 with TRBJ2-5; 9 bases map to TRBD1. CDR3 length: 15 amino acids. The V gene end was trimmed by 1 base and the J gene end by 5 bases; junction bases not matched to a gene: 6. The V gene's germline CDR1 is SGHRS and CDR2 YFSETQ. CDR3 amino acids: CASSLTGGRSETQYF. The CDR3 DNA sequence: TGCGCCAGCAGCTTGACAGGGGGCCGGTCGGAGACCCAGTACTTC.

V gene TRBV6-5 combines with J gene TRBJ1-6, with D possibly TRBD1 on 5 matching bases. The V end lost 3 bases, the J end lost 9 bases, and 18 bases lay between the germline ends. The CDR3 has 16 residues. Germline CDR1 reads MNHEY; CDR2 reads SVGAGI. The CDR3 DNA follows: TGTGCCAGCAGTTATTCCGGGACCTTACGGGGTTCACCCCTCCACTTT. As protein: CASSYSGTLRGSPLHF.

The chain combines TRBV19 with TRBJ2-7; TRBD2 is a possible D gene (5 bases). V was clipped by 3 bases and J by 1 base, with 10 bases between them. CDR3 size: 14 residues. The germline gives CDR1 LNHDA, CDR2 SQIVND (reference sequence). CDR3 in DNA: TGTGCCAGTAGTATCACTAGAAATTCCTACGAGCAGTACTTC. It codes for CASSITRNSYEQYF.

This chain joins TRBV7-2 and TRBJ2-7; possibly TRBD2 for D (5 bases). CDR1 and CDR2 from the germline V gene are SGHTA and FQGNSA. The CDR3 sequence is 14 residues long. V lost 5 bases to trimming and J lost 3 bases, with 14 bases between them. The CDR3 reads CASSPGWTLYEQYF. The CDR3 DNA reads as TGTGCCAGCAGCCCGGGATGGACGCTCTACGAGCAGTACTTC.

CDR3 sequence reads: CASKLAEIYEQYF. DNA for the CDR3: TGTGCCAGCAAACTAGCGGAGATCTACGAGCAGTACTTC. The J gene is TRBJ2-7, the V gene TRBV6-1; 8 bases are a match to TRBD2. Losses at the gene ends were 7 bases for V and 3 bases for J; bases not matched to a gene: 5. Germline V CDR1 and CDR2: MNHNS, SASEGT. The CDR3 totals 13 residues.

The chain carries TRBV30 and TRBJ1-5; the D gene is possibly TRBD1 (6 bases). The CDR3 is made up of 17 amino acids. Germline V gene data show CDR1 as GTSNPN and CDR2 as SVGIG (reference sequence). V dropped 0 bases and J dropped 0 bases, with 15 bases sitting between them. CDR3 bases: TGTGCCTGGAGTGTAGGACAGCCATTTTATAGCAATCAGCCCCAGCATTTT. Protein sequence: CAWSVGQPFYSNQPQHF.